This TCR beta chain appears in the sequencing data of a study of OX40 agonist ivuxolimab in advanced cancers. Study as a whole: Patient treatment consisted of intravenous ivuxolimab administration every 2 weeks at 0.01 to 10 mg/kg.

Patients were ruled out by autoimmune disease history or systemic immunosuppression. Germline V gene data show CDR1 as GTSNPN and CDR2 as SVGIG (reference sequence). The CDR3 is made up of 13 amino acids. The V end was cut by 2 bases, the J end by 8 bases, with 16 bases between. This table comes from immunoSEQ multiplex PCR, and its TCRdb copy is limited to in-frame clones, with some not included. The data hold some 80,000 clones, with about nine tenths observed a single time. Study results and caveats: Clonal expansion by week 6 occurred in CD4+ and CD8+ blood T cells (at 0.1 to 3.0 mg/kg).

Points on this clone: Its antigen is not known.

The material sequenced was CD4+ or CD8+ T cells sorted from blood, taken in a trial of the OX40 agonist ivuxolimab. This sequence was found in an adult with an advanced solid tumor such as melanoma, head and neck, liver or kidney cancer. V gene TRBV30 combines with J gene TRBJ2-7, with D tentatively TRBD1 or TRBD2 (5 bases each). This CDR3 is CAWSPGTSMQQYF. The DNA of the CDR3 is TGTGCCTGGAGTCCCGGGACCTCTATGCAGCAGTACTTC.